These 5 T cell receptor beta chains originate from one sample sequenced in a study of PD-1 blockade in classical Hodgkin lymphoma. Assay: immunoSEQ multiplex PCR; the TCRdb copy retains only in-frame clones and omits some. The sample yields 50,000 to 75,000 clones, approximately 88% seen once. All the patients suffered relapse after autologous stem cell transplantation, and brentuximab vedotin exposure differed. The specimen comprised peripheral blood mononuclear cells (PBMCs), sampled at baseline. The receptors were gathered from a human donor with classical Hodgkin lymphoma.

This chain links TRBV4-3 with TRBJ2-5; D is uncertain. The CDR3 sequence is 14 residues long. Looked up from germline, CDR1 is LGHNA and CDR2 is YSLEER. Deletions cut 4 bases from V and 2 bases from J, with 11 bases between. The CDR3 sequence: CASSLQGRQETQYF. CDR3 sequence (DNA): TGCGCCAGCAGCCTCCAAGGCAGGCAAGAGACCCAGTACTTC.

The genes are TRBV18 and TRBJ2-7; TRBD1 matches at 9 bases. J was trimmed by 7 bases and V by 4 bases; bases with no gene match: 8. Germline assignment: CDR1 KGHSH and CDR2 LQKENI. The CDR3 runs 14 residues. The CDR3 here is CASSLGQGNLEQYF. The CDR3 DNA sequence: TGTGCCAGCTCACTGGGACAGGGTAACCTGGAGCAGTACTTC.

The DNA of the CDR3 is TGCACCAGCAGCCAACCCGGGACTAGCTCCTACAATGAGCAGTTCTTC. Amino acids: CTSSQPGTSSYNEQFF. The chain employs TRBV1 and TRBJ2-1; the D segment call TRBD2 is taken from the table without a DNA check. TRBV1 is tagged as a pseudogene. This CDR3 comprises 16 residues.

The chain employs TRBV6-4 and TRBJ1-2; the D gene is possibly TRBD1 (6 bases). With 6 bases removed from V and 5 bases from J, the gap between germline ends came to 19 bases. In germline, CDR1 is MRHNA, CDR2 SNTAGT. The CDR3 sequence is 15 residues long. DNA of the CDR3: TGTGCCAGCAGCCCCCTTGGAGGGCAGGGGTATGGCTACACCTTC. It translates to CASSPLGGQGYGYTF.

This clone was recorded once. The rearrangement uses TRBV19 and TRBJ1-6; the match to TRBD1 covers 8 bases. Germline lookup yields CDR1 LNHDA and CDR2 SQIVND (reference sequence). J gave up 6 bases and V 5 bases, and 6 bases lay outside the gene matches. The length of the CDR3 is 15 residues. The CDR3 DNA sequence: TGTGCCAGTAGTTTTACCGGGACAGGTAATTCACCCCTCCACTTT. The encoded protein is CASSFTGTGNSPLHF.